The 27 T cell receptor beta chains below were found in one sample sequenced in a study of radiotherapy plus CTLA-4 blockade in lung cancer. Assay used: immunoSEQ multiplex PCR; TCRdb lists only in-frame clones, some missing. Among more than 55,000 clones listed, about 80% were seen once. The sample was peripheral blood, taken from a patient treated with radiotherapy plus ipilimumab. The source is a human donor with non-small cell lung cancer whose response to radiotherapy plus ipilimumab could not be evaluated.

The chain couples TRBV9 to TRBJ2-3, with TRBD2 identical over 11 bases. The CDR3 loop spans 17 amino acids. Germline loops: CDR1 SGDLS, CDR2 YYNGEE. V lost 1 base to trimming and J lost 1 base; unmatched junction nucleotides: 5. Here the CDR3 DNA reads TGTGCCAGCAGCGTAACTAGCGGGGGTTTCCGCACAGATACGCAGTATTTT. The encoded protein is CASSVTSGGFRTDTQYF.

This clone was found a few times. The rearrangement links TRBV9 to TRBJ1-1, with 7 nucleotides matching TRBD1. Germline values: CDR1 SGDLS, CDR2 YYNGEE. The length of the CDR3 is 15 residues. With V trimmed by 4 bases and J by 4 bases, 10 bases remained unmatched. The CDR3 DNA reads TGTGCCAGCAGCCAGGGAATTCAGGGGGGCACTGAAGCTTTCTTT. Its protein is CASSQGIQGGTEAFF.

This sequence joins TRBV9 and TRBJ2-3; D might be TRBD1 (6 bases). This CDR3 region has 16 residues. Germline-derived CDR1 and CDR2 are SGDLS and YYNGEE. V lost 0 bases, J lost 4 bases, and 15 bases lay in between. The CDR3 spells CASSVDGRGSADTQYF. Written as DNA, the CDR3 is TGTGCCAGCAGCGTAGACGGCAGGGGATCGGCAGATACGCAGTATTTT.

The chain links TRBV5-1 to TRBJ2-3, with 8 positions matching TRBD1. The length of the CDR3 is 16 residues. The germline gives CDR1 SGHRS, CDR2 YFSETQ. V lost 0 bases to trimming and J lost 2 bases; unmatched junction nucleotides: 5. As DNA, the CDR3 is TGCGCCAGCAGCTTGGAGGTGGGACAGGTCACAGATACGCAGTATTTT. Protein sequence: CASSLEVGQVTDTQYF.

This clone has a handful of counts. The chain is built from TRBV18 and TRBJ1-2, with D possibly being TRBD1 (5 bases). There are 12 residues in the CDR3. V gave up 2 bases and J gave up 8 bases, with 9 bases separating them. From germline, CDR1 is KGHSH and CDR2 LQKENI. In nucleotides, the CDR3 is TGTGCCAGCTCACCAAAGGGGCGAGGCTACACCTTC. This translates into CASSPKGRGYTF.

The rearrangement uses TRBV18 and TRBJ2-3; a possible D gene is TRBD2 (5 bases). Trimming took off 2 bases at V and 0 bases at J, with 9 bases between the two ends. The CDR3 has 15 residues. Germline values: CDR1 KGHSH, CDR2 LQKENI. The CDR3 bases are TGTGCCAGCTCACCATACAGCGGAAGCACAGATACGCAGTATTTT. This codes for CASSPYSGSTDTQYF.

This chain joins TRBV6-1 and TRBJ2-1; perhaps TRBD2 as D (6 bases). Germline CDR1 reads MNHNS; CDR2 reads SASEGT. The CDR3 is made up of 19 amino acids. The ends were cut back, 3 bases at V and 0 bases at J, with 21 bases in the middle. The DNA of the CDR3 is TGTGCCAGCAGTGACGCGGGCTTCGCAGCGGGCCGCTCCTACAATGAGCAGTTCTTC. Protein sequence: CASSDAGFAAGRSYNEQFF.

The rearrangement uses TRBV7-2 and TRBJ2-1; 10 bases match TRBD1. From germline, CDR1 is SGHTA and CDR2 FQGNSA. The CDR3 is 16 amino acids. Trimming took 1 base from V and 6 from J; bases not matched to a gene: 6. CDR3 residues: CASSLVGTGEGNEQFF. The DNA of the CDR3 is TGTGCCAGCAGCTTAGTCGGGACAGGGGAGGGCAATGAGCAGTTCTTC.

The chain combines TRBV25-1 with TRBJ1-4, with D possibly TRBD1 on 5 matching bases. Trimming took off 3 bases at V and 7 bases at J, with 21 bases between the two ends. Germline V gene lookup returns CDR1 MGHDK and CDR2 SYGVNS. The CDR3 covers 17 residues. The CDR3 loop is CASSDARGNRLGEKLFF. For the CDR3, the DNA is TGTGCCAGCAGTGACGCTAGGGGAAACAGGTTGGGTGAAAAACTGTTTTTT.

The chain has TRBV6-6 and TRBJ1-1, with D maybe TRBD1 (5 bases). Germline CDR1 MNHNY, CDR2 SVGAGI (reference sequence). The length of the CDR3 is 13 residues. Trimming cost V 2 bases and J 3 bases, with 7 bases left between them. For the CDR3, the DNA is TGTGCCAGCAGTTACGGGGGGGACACTGAAGCTTTCTTT. Translating gives CASSYGGDTEAFF.

V is TRBV19 and J is TRBJ2-1; D may be TRBD2 (7 bases). This CDR3 has 16 residues. V lost 7 bases and J lost 2, with 18 bases in between. The V gene's germline CDR1 is LNHDA and CDR2 SQIVND (reference sequence). CDR3 region: CASTKGGANPYNEQFF. CDR3 DNA sequence: TGTGCCAGTACCAAAGGGGGGGCCAACCCCTACAATGAGCAGTTCTTC.

This clone was picked up one time. The gene calls are TRBV5-8 and TRBJ2-2, with D maybe TRBD1 (5 bases). Germline CDR1 is SGHTS and CDR2 is YDEGEE. V was clipped by 5 bases and J by 1 base, with 12 bases between them. This CDR3 spans 15 amino acids. The CDR3 loop is CASRSTALNTGELFF. CDR3 bases: TGTGCCAGCAGATCGACAGCCCTGAACACCGGGGAGCTGTTTTTT.

The chain employs TRBV4-1 and TRBJ1-1; 12 bases line up with TRBD1. V lost 4 bases, J lost 3 bases, and 6 bases stayed unmatched. This CDR3 spans 16 amino acids. From germline, CDR1 is MGHRA and CDR2 YSYEKL. CDR3 amino acids: CASSRGTGGGYTEAFF. For the CDR3, the DNA is TGCGCCAGCAGCCGAGGGACAGGGGGCGGCTACACTGAAGCTTTCTTT.

This chain uses TRBV4-1 with TRBJ2-3, with TRBD2 identical over 8 bases. J lost 0 bases, V lost 6 bases, and 5 bases had no gene match. The germline V gene has CDR1 MGHRA and CDR2 YSYEKL. The CDR3 consists of 15 residues. The CDR3 bases are TGCGCCAGCAGTCTCGCGGGGGGTAGCACAGATACGCAGTATTTT. It translates to CASSLAGGSTDTQYF.

This sequence joins TRBV25-1 and TRBJ1-5; a weak D match, TRBD1 (5 bases). V was trimmed by 6 bases and J by 0 bases, leaving 6 bases between them. CDR3 length: 13 amino acids. The germline V gene encodes CDR1 MGHDK and CDR2 SYGVNS. CDR3 sequence (DNA): TGTGCCAGCAGCAGGGATAGCAATCAGCCCCAGCATTTT. Protein: CASSRDSNQPQHF.

The V gene is TRBV7-7, the J gene TRBJ2-5, with D possibly being TRBD2 (6 bases). Germline V lookup: CDR1 SSHAT, CDR2 FNYEAQ (reference sequence). The CDR3 is 14 amino acids. V was shortened by 4 bases and J by 9 bases, with 18 bases between the two germline ends. This CDR3 reads CASSSRLDGGAQYF. As DNA, the CDR3 is TGTGCCAGCAGCTCGCGTCTGGACGGAGGGGCCCAGTACTTC.

This CDR3 reads CASSPLPLAGLEQYF. The CDR3 DNA is TGCGCCAGCAGCCCACTGCCCTTAGCGGGACTCGAGCAGTACTTC. The rearrangement joins TRBV4-1 to TRBJ2-7, with 8 bases that match TRBD2. CDR1 and CDR2 (germline): MGHRA, YSYEKL. CDR3 length: 15 amino acids. V trimming: 4 bases; J trimming: 6 bases; junction bases outside the gene matches: 11.

The genes are TRBV7-2 and TRBJ2-7, with a tentative D call TRBD1 (6 bases). Germline V gene lookup returns CDR1 SGHTA and CDR2 FQGNSA. V shed 1 base and J shed 3 bases, with 10 bases lying between them. The CDR3 spans 14 residues. For the CDR3, the DNA is TGTGCCAGCAGCTTAGGGGGACACATCTACGAGCAGTACTTC. Translated, it gives CASSLGGHIYEQYF.

V usage is TRBV6-6 and J usage is TRBJ2-5, with 7 bases aligning to TRBD2. The germline CDR1 and CDR2 sequences are MNHNY and SVGAGI (reference sequence). The CDR3 length is 13 residues. J lost 5 bases, V lost 7 bases, and 7 bases had no gene match. Written as DNA, the CDR3 is TGTGCCAGCACCCTAAGGGGAGGGGAGACCCAGTACTTC. It encodes CASTLRGGETQYF.

CDR3 region: CASSFGGRDNEQFF. The CDR3 DNA is TGTGCCAGCAGCTTCGGCGGGAGGGACAATGAGCAGTTCTTC. The chain carries TRBV11-3 and TRBJ2-1; TRBD2 aligns across 9 bases. The J segment lost 5 bases and the V segment lost 3 bases, leaving 2 bases of the junction unmatched. The CDR3 is made up of 14 amino acids. From germline, CDR1 is SGHNT and CDR2 YENEEA.

Written as DNA, the CDR3 is TGTGCCAGCAGCTTAGATGGAGCACAATTCTCTGGGGCCAACGTCCTGACTTTC. Translation: CASSLDGAQFSGANVLTF. This chain links TRBV7-2 with TRBJ2-6, with D hard to call. The V gene lost 1 base and the J gene lost 0 bases, with 13 bases spanning the gap. The CDR3 extends over 18 amino acids. Per germline, CDR1 SGHTA and CDR2 FQGNSA.

The rearrangement uses TRBV4-3 and TRBJ2-2; TRBD1 might be the D (6 bases). V dropped 11 bases and J dropped 0 bases, with 10 bases sitting between them. The CDR3 extends over 13 amino acids. Germline values: CDR1 LGHNA, CDR2 YSLEER. CDR3 sequence: CASGTTNTGELFF. The CDR3 DNA is TGCGCCTCCGGGACAACGAACACCGGGGAGCTGTTTTTT.

J is TRBJ1-2 and V is TRBV19, with D perhaps matching TRBD1 (5 bases). Deletions cut 3 bases from V and 4 bases from J, with 9 bases between. This CDR3 region has 13 residues. Germline V lookup: CDR1 LNHDA, CDR2 SQIVND (reference sequence). The chain's CDR3 is CASSIRRAYGYTF. The CDR3 nucleotides read TGTGCCAGTAGTATTCGCAGGGCCTATGGCTACACCTTC.

The chain is built from TRBV7-6 and TRBJ2-2; TRBD2 matches at 8 bases. The CDR3 is 16 amino acids. Germline V gene sequence: CDR1 SGHVS, CDR2 FNYEAQ. V lost 2 bases to trimming and J lost 7 bases; unmatched junction nucleotides: 9. Here the CDR3 DNA reads TGTGCCAGCAGCTTACCAGCGGGAGTGTCAAACGGGGAGCTGTTTTTT. Encoded protein: CASSLPAGVSNGELFF.

The V call is TRBV19, the J call TRBJ1-5; D possibly corresponds to TRBD1 (5 bases). Germline CDR1 LNHDA, CDR2 SQIVND (reference sequence). The germline V and J ends were trimmed by 1 base and 6 bases, with 16 bases remaining between them. This CDR3 spans 16 amino acids. The DNA of the CDR3 is TGTGCCAGTAGTATAGTCAGTCAGGGATCAGGTCAGCCCCAGCATTTT. This sequence encodes CASSIVSQGSGQPQHF.

The chain joins TRBV28 to TRBJ1-5; weak D call: TRBD1 (6 bases). The germline gives CDR1 MDHEN, CDR2 SYDVKM. The CDR3 consists of 15 residues. Trimming took 6 bases from V and 3 from J, leaving 15 bases between them. CDR3 bases: TGTGCCAGCAGGGTCCCACAGGGAAACAATCAGCCCCAGCATTTT. It encodes CASRVPQGNNQPQHF.

V and J are TRBV19 and TRBJ1-3; no firm D call. The CDR3 totals 14 residues. CDR1 and CDR2 (germline): LNHDA, SQIVND (reference sequence). V was clipped by 5 bases and J by 2 bases, with 10 bases between them. CDR3 sequence reads: CASSASTAGNTIYF. DNA of the CDR3: TGTGCCAGTAGTGCGTCAACGGCTGGAAACACCATATATTTT.